These 14 T cell receptor beta chains share one sample of origin, sequenced in a study of post-analysis software for immune sequencing data. General study findings and limits: About five TRBV segments appeared more often in patients than in controls, and TRBV5-6, TRBV5-1 and TRBV20-1 were among these.

TCR beta libraries were prepared from cDNA with unique molecular identifiers. TCRdb used MiXCR to reprocess the PCR reads, holding one entry per CDR3 protein. The sample carries about 760,000 distinct CDR3 sequences, about 27% recorded once. These receptors' antigens are unknown. The sequenced sample consisted of blood. Receptors were obtained from a girl aged 10 to 17 with multiple sclerosis.

V and J are TRBV7-9 and TRBJ2-5; 9 positions agree with TRBD2. Trimming at V came to 2 bases and at J to 11 bases, leaving 15 bases not matched to a gene. Germline V gene data show CDR1 as SEHNR and CDR2 as FQNEAQ (reference sequence). This CDR3 spans 16 amino acids. The CDR3 nucleotides are TGTGCCAGCAGCTTACCCTCGGGGCGGGGGGGCATTGAGCAGTACTTC. It specifies CASSLPSGRGGIEQYF.

This clonotype has more than one count but fewer than ten. This chain joins TRBV27 and TRBJ2-7; no reliable D call. The CDR3 runs to 13 residues. Germline assignment: CDR1 MNHEY and CDR2 SMNVEV (reference sequence). Trimming took off 5 bases at V and 1 base at J, with 9 bases between the two ends. CDR3 region: CASSPTFSYEQYF. In DNA, the CDR3 is TGTGCCAGCAGTCCAACATTTTCCTACGAGCAGTACTTC.

CDR3: CASSPESGLQETQYF. In nucleotides, the CDR3 is TGTGCCAGCAGCCCCGAGTCCGGTCTCCAAGAGACCCAGTACTTC. The chain has TRBV5-6 and TRBJ2-5, with D hard to call. Between the trimmed V and J ends, which lost 4 bases and 1 base, there was a span of 14 bases. CDR1 is SGHDT, CDR2 YYEEEE, per germline. The CDR3 totals 15 residues.

The chain couples TRBV6-6 to TRBJ1-2, with 9 positions matching TRBD1. CDR3 length: 14 residues. Germline CDR1 reads MNHNY; CDR2 reads SVGAGI (reference sequence). The ends lost 5 bases at V and 7 bases at J; junction bases unmatched: 8. The CDR3 region has the DNA TGTGCCAGCAGTCGTCCCGGGACAGGGTCTGGCTACACCTTC. Translating gives CASSRPGTGSGYTF.

This rearrangement joins TRBV18 to TRBJ1-5; TRBD1 agrees at 8 bases. V lost 4 bases, J lost 4 bases, and 6 bases stayed unmatched. The CDR3 totals 15 residues. Per the germline V gene, CDR1 is KGHSH and CDR2 is LQKENI. CDR3: CASSRTGRDNQPQHF. CDR3 in DNA: TGTGCCAGCTCACGGACAGGGAGGGATAATCAGCCCCAGCATTTT. The full variable domain, with the rest looked up from reference TRBV18 and TRBJ1-5, is NAGVMQNPRHLVRRRGQEARLRCSPMKGHSHVYWYRQLPEEGLKFMVYLQKENIIDESGMPKERFSAEFPKEGPSILRIQQVVRGDSAAYFCASSRTGRDNQPQHFGDGTRLSIL.

This clonotype was observed many times. The chain recombines TRBV15 with TRBJ2-5; either TRBD1 or TRBD2 may fit D (5 bases each). Germline loops: CDR1 LNHNV, CDR2 YYDKDF (reference sequence). This CDR3 has 15 amino acids. Trimming took off 6 bases at V and 5 bases at J, with 19 bases between the two ends. Here the CDR3 DNA reads TGTGCCACCAGAAAAACCCTGGGGCCGGGGGAGACCCAGTACTTC. It is translated as CATRKTLGPGETQYF.

This clonotype showed up just a few times. This chain links TRBV5-1 with TRBJ1-2; no firm D call. The CDR3 totals 13 residues. Germline V gives CDR1 SGHRS, CDR2 YFSETQ. V dropped 3 bases and J dropped 6 bases, with 12 bases sitting between them. The CDR3 is CASSSGGDHGYTF. In DNA, the CDR3 is TGCGCCAGCAGCTCGGGAGGAGACCATGGCTACACCTTC.

This clonotype was observed a handful of times. V and J are TRBV4-1 and TRBJ1-2; D remains ambiguous. V gave up 0 bases and J gave up 5 bases, with 10 bases separating them. Germline V gives CDR1 MGHRA, CDR2 YSYEKL. The CDR3 has 14 amino acids. CDR3 in DNA: TGCGCCAGCAGCCAAGATCTCGGCAGTTATGGCTACACCTTC. It encodes CASSQDLGSYGYTF.

Only a few counts were recorded for this clonotype. The chain combines TRBV7-2 with TRBJ2-7; no firm D call. This CDR3 has 17 amino acids. Germline loops: CDR1 SGHTA, CDR2 FQGNSA. The V end lost 5 bases, the J end lost 0 bases, and 20 bases lay between the germline ends. CDR3 bases: TGTGCCAGCAGCCAACCCCCGTTCGGGCTAGGCTCCTACGAGCAGTACTTC. It encodes CASSQPPFGLGSYEQYF.

The genes are TRBV5-1 and TRBJ1-5; D unclear. In germline, CDR1 is SGHRS, CDR2 YFSETQ. This CDR3 comprises 14 residues. Trimming left V 1 base short and J 2 bases short, with 7 bases between. This CDR3 reads CASSLNGGNQPQHF. The CDR3 DNA is TGCGCCAGCAGCTTGAACGGGGGCAATCAGCCCCAGCATTTT.

In regard to this clonotype: Its ends do not fully match the called genes, so a read error is possible. The chain employs TRBV4-1 and TRBJ2-5; 12 bases are a match to TRBD2. Germline V gives CDR1 MGHRA, CDR2 YSYEKL. The CDR3 covers 15 residues. CDR3 sequence: CVSSPLAGGVETQYF. The DNA for the CDR3 is TGCGTCAGCAGCCCCCTAGCGGGGGGGGTGGAGACCCAGTACTTC.

At least ten counts were recorded for this clonotype. This chain links TRBV7-2 with TRBJ2-1; 11 nucleotides agree with TRBD2. This CDR3 has 15 amino acids. Germline assignment: CDR1 SGHTA and CDR2 FQGNSA. V dropped 5 bases and J dropped 4; count of bases not matched to a gene: 4. The CDR3 sequence is CASSRTSGGYNEQFF. The CDR3 nucleotides read TGTGCCAGCAGCCGCACTAGCGGGGGTTACAATGAGCAGTTCTTC.

For the CDR3, the DNA is TGCGCCAGCAGCTTGGCCCGGAGCGGGAGGGCTTCCTACGAGCAGTACTTC. Its translation: CASSLARSGRASYEQYF. The chain combines TRBV5-1 with TRBJ2-7; 10 bases match TRBD2. In germline, CDR1 is SGHRS, CDR2 YFSETQ. CDR3 size: 17 residues. V lost 0 bases and J lost 1; bases outside the gene matches: 7. The complete variable domain, with remaining parts taken from reference TRBV5-1 and TRBJ2-7, reads KAGVTQTPRYLIKTRGQQVTLSCSPISGHRSVSWYQQTPGQGLQFLFEYFSETQRNKGNFPGRFSGRQFSNSRSEMNVSTLELGDSALYLCASSLARSGRASYEQYFGPGTRLTVT.

This clonotype turned up a few times. V and J are TRBV6-1 and TRBJ2-7; D gene ambiguous. V was clipped by 7 bases and J by 1 base, with 11 bases between them. The CDR3 extends over 13 amino acids. Germline V gives CDR1 MNHNS, CDR2 SASEGT. This chain's CDR3 is CASTDRRSYEQYF. The CDR3 DNA sequence: TGTGCCAGCACCGATCGCAGGTCCTACGAGCAGTACTTC.